The T cell receptor beta chain described here comes from a study of tumor-infiltrating lymphocytes in primary liver carcinoma. Study at large: Sequencing of the samples generated roughly 3.5 to 8 million productive TCRbeta reads, with similar yields across tissue types.

This clonotype occurred many times. Its antigen is currently unknown. Co-extracted RNA and DNA came from approximately 20-30 mg of unsorted bulk tissue. Patients' primary liver carcinoma was surgically resected. This CDR3 contains 16 residues. Losses at the gene ends were 4 bases for V and 5 bases for J; bases not matched to a gene: 13. Germline CDR1 and CDR2: SGHNT and YYREEE (reference sequence). TCR beta cDNA was prepared out of roughly 450 ng total RNA by means of a constant-region primer. Sequencing libraries for TCR beta derived from three nested multiplex PCR rounds that used slightly modified ARM-PCR. A C-beta reverse primer was combined with TRBV1-TRBV30 forward primers in the first two PCR rounds, and each round had around 11 cycles. TCRdb reprocessed the multiplex PCR reads via MiXCR and lists one record per CDR3 protein. The table shows roughly 86,000 distinct CDR3 sequences, with just under 70% occurring only once.

Whole-study findings and limits: Lower overlap was observed for tumor-adjacent and tumor-blood pairs relative to tumor region pairs.

What was sequenced was tumor-adjacent normal liver tissue. This clonotype originated in a man between 35 and 55 years old with primary liver carcinoma and hepatitis B virus infection. The V and J genes are TRBV5-4 and TRBJ2-3; TRBD2 agrees at 7 bases. The CDR3 loop reads CASSTPGGSEVDTQYF. DNA for the CDR3: TGTGCCAGCAGCACCCCGGGCGGGAGTGAGGTAGATACGCAGTATTTT.